This is a list of T cell receptor beta chains from one sample in a study of blood T cell repertoires in COVID-19. The protocol was immunoSEQ multiplex PCR, while the TCRdb copy is restricted to in-frame clones and leaves out a portion. The repertoire holds around 99,000 clones, with 84% as singletons. Specimen: peripheral blood. These TCRs come from a woman between 45 and 60 years old with acute or convalescent COVID-19. The CDR3 runs from the conserved cysteine through the conserved F or W.

TRBJ1-1	TRBV7-6	CASSLGTGSNTEAFF
TRBJ2-5	TRBV5-1	CASTLAGGLQETQYF
TRBJ1-2	TRBV9	CASSVGAGGIDYTF
TRBJ1-2	TRBV11-2	CASSLSGNNYGYTF
TRBJ1-6	TRBV14	CASSQDRPGGESPLHF
TRBJ1-2	TRBV5-8	CASSFAQRSGTGGFDYTF
TRBJ2-1	TRBV7-2	CASSTLAGGILSSYNEQFF
TRBJ1-3	TRBV7-6	CASSLSRSSGNTIYF
TRBJ2-6	TRBV2	CASSPGTGDSGANVLTF
TRBJ1-4	TRBV3-1/TRBV3-2	CASSLPSGGLGTNEKLFF
TRBJ1-2	TRBV6-5	CASSLQGYGYTF
TRBJ2-1	TRBV6-4	CASSERLAGGGEQFF
TRBJ1-2	TRBV9	CASSVVRGSGYTF
TRBJ2-7	TRBV6-5	CASSPGQLSYEQYF
TRBJ1-5	TRBV5-6	CASSRESNQPQHF
TRBJ2-3	TRBV6-5	CASRTSGQGVDTQYF
TRBJ2-7	TRBV12-5	CASGLRELGEQYF
TRBJ2-5	TRBV5-8	CASSLKRGGRGETQYF
TRBJ1-4	TRBV28	CASSLQGAREKLFF
TRBJ1-2	TRBV7-3	CASSHRQGYGYTF
TRBJ2-7	TRBV30	CAWSPRDRGRPYEQYF
TRBJ1-1	TRBV5-1	CASSFRTDYTEAFF
TRBJ1-5	TRBV6-1	CASSEGRNNQPQHF
TRBJ1-4	TRBV20-1	CSASIGGGTNEKLFF
TRBJ1-6	TRBV7-9	CASSLELNSPLHF
TRBJ2-5	TRBV3-1/TRBV3-2	CASSQQGTSETQYF
TRBJ2-2	TRBV5-1	CASSFSGQGNTGELFF
TRBJ2-1	TRBV9	CASSVTSGVSYNEQFF
TRBJ1-6	TRBV2	CASSPTGAGSPLHF
TRBJ2-3	TRBV5-6	CASSFIGLADTDTQYF
TRBJ1-6	TRBV7-3	CASSRGQKNSPLHF
TRBJ1-2	TRBV4-1	CASSLQESNYGYTF
TRBJ2-7	TRBV7-6	CASSLDTGGGGEQYF
TRBJ2-7	TRBV2	CASSEEVTMEQYF
TRBJ1-2	TRBV5-1	CASSFNSGDYGYTF
TRBJ2-2	TRBV18	CASSPDRLGRELFF
TRBJ1-6	TRBV18	CASSSGQGSSPLHF
TRBJ2-2	TRBV2	CASSRQGGDTGELFF
TRBJ1-1	TRBV5-1	CASSPSPGALNTEAFF
TRBJ1-3	TRBV7-2	CASSPQAIPGNTIYF
TRBJ1-6	TRBV5-1	CASSQGQGNSPLHF